This T cell receptor (beta chain) was identified in a study of blood T cell repertoires in COVID-19. In the original workflow: Amplification with reference gene primers provided the estimates of nucleated cell counts. Profiled with immunoSEQ multiplex PCR; TCRdb holds only in-frame clones, not every one. V and J calls and clone size follow that table, whereas D and trimming were derived from the DNA. The repertoire has about 370,000 clones, roughly nine tenths of them found once; the top ten carry roughly 0.9%. Grouping used clinical history reported by participants in a survey and questionnaire. Specimen: PBMCs or T cells enriched from blood (not recorded which). This sequence originates from a woman aged 40 to 50 who had been exposed to COVID-19.

CDR3 coding DNA: TGCGCCAGCAGGGTCGTGACAGGGTGGAATCAGCCCCAGCATTTT. Translating gives CASRVVTGWNQPQHF. This sequence joins TRBV10-1 and TRBJ1-5, with 7 bases identical to TRBD1. CDR3 length: 15 residues. V shed 6 bases and J 4 bases; nucleotides not matched to a gene: 9. Germline-derived CDR1 and CDR2 are WNHNN and SYGVQD (reference sequence).